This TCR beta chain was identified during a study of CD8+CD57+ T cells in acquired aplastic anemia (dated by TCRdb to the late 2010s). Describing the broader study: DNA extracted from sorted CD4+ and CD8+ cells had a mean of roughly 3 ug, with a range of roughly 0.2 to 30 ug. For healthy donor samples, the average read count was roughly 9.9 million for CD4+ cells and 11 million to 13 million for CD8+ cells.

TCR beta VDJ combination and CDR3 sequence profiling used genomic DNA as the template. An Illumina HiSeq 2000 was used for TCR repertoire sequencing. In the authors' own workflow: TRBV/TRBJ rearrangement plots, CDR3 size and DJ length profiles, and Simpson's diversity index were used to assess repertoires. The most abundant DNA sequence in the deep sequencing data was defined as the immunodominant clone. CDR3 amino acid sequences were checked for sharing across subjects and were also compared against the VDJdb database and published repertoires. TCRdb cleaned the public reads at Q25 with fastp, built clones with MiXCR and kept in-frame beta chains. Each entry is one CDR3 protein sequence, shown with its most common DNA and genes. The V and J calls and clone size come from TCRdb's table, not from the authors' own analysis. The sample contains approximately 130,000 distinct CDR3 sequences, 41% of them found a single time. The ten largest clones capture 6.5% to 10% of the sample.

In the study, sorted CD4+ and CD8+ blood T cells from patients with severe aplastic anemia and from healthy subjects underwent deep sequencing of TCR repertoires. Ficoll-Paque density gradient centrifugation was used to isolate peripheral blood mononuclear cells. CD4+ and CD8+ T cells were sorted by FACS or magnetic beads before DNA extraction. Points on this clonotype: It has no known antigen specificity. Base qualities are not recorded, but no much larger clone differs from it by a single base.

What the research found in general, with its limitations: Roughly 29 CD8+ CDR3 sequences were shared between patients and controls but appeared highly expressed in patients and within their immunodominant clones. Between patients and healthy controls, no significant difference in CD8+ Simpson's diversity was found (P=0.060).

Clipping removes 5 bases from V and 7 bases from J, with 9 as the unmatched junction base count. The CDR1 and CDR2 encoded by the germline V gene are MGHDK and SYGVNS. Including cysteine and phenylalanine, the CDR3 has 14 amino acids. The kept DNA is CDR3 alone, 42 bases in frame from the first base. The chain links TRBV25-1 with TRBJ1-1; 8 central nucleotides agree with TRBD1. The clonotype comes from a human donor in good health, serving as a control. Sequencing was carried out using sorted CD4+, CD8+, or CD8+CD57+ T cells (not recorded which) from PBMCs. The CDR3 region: CASSFHRDRSEAFF. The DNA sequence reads TGTGCCAGCAGTTTCCACCGGGACAGGAGTGAAGCTTTCTTT.